Described below is a single T cell receptor beta chain sequence and its context. The table came from immunoSEQ multiplex PCR; TCRdb's copy has only in-frame clones and leaves some out. The sample has under 1,100,000 clones, about 80% seen once. These data belong to a study of shared clonotypes between healthy human individuals. This CDR3 contains 15 residues. Germline V gene data show CDR1 as LGHNA and CDR2 as YSLEER. The V end lost 1 base, the J end lost 6 bases, and 14 bases lay between the germline ends. The source material was memory CD4+ T cells sorted from blood. Stated subset: CD45RA-negative fraction. This sequence joins TRBV4-3 and TRBJ2-3; the D gene is possibly TRBD2 (7 bases). This sequence originates from a young man in good health. CDR3 sequence (DNA): TGCGCCAGCAGCCAAGTTGGGGGGGCCAGGGATACGCAGTATTTT. It encodes CASSQVGGARDTQYF.